In this sample, the clone carrying this T cell receptor beta chain turned up a few times. Its antigen is not known. The sample belongs to a study of T cell responses to AZD1222 COVID-19 vaccine. The study's findings and limits: Baseline seropositivity characterized only a handful of AZD1222 recipients.

The CDR3 sequence is 14 residues long. CDR1 MNHNS and CDR2 SASEGT come from the germline V gene. Trimming removed 3 bases from V and 0 bases from J, with 9 bases in between. Measured with immunoSEQ multiplex PCR; TCRdb has only the in-frame clones, and not every one. The data hold roughly 120,000 clones, with 88% observed a single time. The chain links TRBV6-1 to TRBJ2-7; weak D call: TRBD1 (5 bases). This receptor was identified in an adult in good health. This specimen consisted of peripheral blood, obtained on day 0 of MenACWY control vaccination. The CDR3 region is CASSDRVSSYEQYF. Here the CDR3 DNA reads TGTGCCAGCAGTGACAGGGTAAGCTCCTACGAGCAGTACTTC.